Sequencing of this T cell receptor beta chain was carried out in a study of Graves' ophthalmopathy and Graves' hyperthyroidism listed by TCRdb under 2018. Background on the whole study: Peripheral blood was collected at initial diagnosis, before any treatment. The study used TCR beta repertoire signatures to distinguish Graves' ophthalmopathy from Graves' hyperthyroidism and to predict progression to ophthalmopathy. To explore V-J signatures that separate ophthalmopathy from hyperthyroidism, a discovery set of approximately 100 patients was enrolled, consisting of 40 to 45 with ophthalmopathy and approximately 57 with stable hyperthyroidism. In total, 135 blood samples were TCR-sequenced: roughly 45 ophthalmopathy, over 70 hyperthyroidism and approximately 17 hyperthyroidism-to-ophthalmopathy patients. After sampling, hyperthyroidism patients received methimazole starting at 30 mg daily, and ophthalmopathy patients received high-dose intravenous methylprednisolone. The 90 to 100 discovery patients were randomly divided into training and test sets at a 7:3 ratio. In five to seven hyperthyroidism patients, T-cell repertoires of thyroid tissue and blood were compared. For independent validation, a separate cohort was made up of 18 hyperthyroidism patients plus 17 patients who later progressed from hyperthyroidism to ophthalmopathy.

Reading the germline V gene gives CDR1 ENHRY and CDR2 SYGVKD. Measured from the cysteine to the phenylalanine, the CDR3 is 13 residues long. CDR3 DNA only is kept here, 39 bases in frame from base 1. Germline trimming: 6 bases from V, 7 bases from J; junction bases outside gene matches: 6. The paper as a whole reports these results and caveats: In validation, the model predicted ophthalmopathy progression with about 71% sensitivity and roughly 72% specificity; some twelve predicted patients were CT-confirmed with GO in a median of 6.5 months. Sample size was not statistically predetermined, and group allocation was not concealed from the investigators. Among expanded thyroid clonotypes with frequency above 0.001, most also showed up in blood, which suggests that blood repertoires may reflect the thyroid immune response. In cross-validation, the 13-signature model distinguished ophthalmopathy from stable hyperthyroidism with approximately 90% sensitivity and about 81% specificity, while in the test set the corresponding values were approximately 80% and 75%.

Hyperthyroidism was defined as stable when no progression to ophthalmopathy occurred within 18 months of follow-up. The hyperthyroidism patients were 18 to 65 years old and newly diagnosed, with a disease duration of less than 2 months. Anyone with other autoimmune diseases, uncontrolled infections, pregnancy or lactation was excluded from the study. Clinical symptoms, serum thyroxine, TRAb, thyroid ultrasound and orbital computed tomography formed the basis of the diagnosis. Using Ficoll-Paque density gradient centrifugation, PBMCs were isolated from about 9.4 ml of fresh peripheral blood. Total RNA was extracted with Trizol reagent and quality-checked on an Agilent 2100 Bioanalyzer. For repertoire sequencing, TCR beta CDR3 regions were amplified from RNA transcripts. HTBI primers and the Qiagen OneStep RT-PCR kit were used in a first-round RT-PCR, which was followed by a second-round multiplex PCR, size selection and purification. The libraries underwent paired-end sequencing with 100 bp reads on an Illumina HiSeq2000. From the authors' description of their analysis: SOAPnuke was used to process the reads, throwing out any read that had adapters, had uncalled bases, had a mean Phred below 15, or lacked an exact constant-primer or identifier match. COPE v1.2.5 was used to merge the high-quality paired reads. Each unique nucleotide sequence was defined as a clonotype, and clonotypes were aligned to IMGT TRB V, D and J references with MiTCR v1.1. The analysis was limited to V-J combinations with a frequency above 0.0001, which together covered 99.2% of repertoires. For each V-J combination, a TCR clonal expansion and chaos score was defined as F50 clonal expansion divided by the chaos observed in the TCRdist matrix. Features were reduced by Welch's t-statistics and random forest to approximately 13 V-J combinations, which fed a naive Bayes classifier. The similarity between thyroid and blood repertoires was quantified using the Morisita-Horn index. The public reads were quality trimmed at Q25 with fastp and then assembled into clones with MiXCR by TCRdb, keeping productive beta chains. Each entry is one CDR3 protein sequence, shown with its most common DNA and genes. The V and J calls come from TCRdb's annotation, not from the publication. This sample has 300,000 to 500,000 distinct CDR3 sequences in its table, and roughly 14% of those were observed once. About 7% of the sample goes to the ten largest clones.

This clonotype was detected a few times. The clone's antigen remains unknown. Base quality data are lacking; no much larger clone is found one base away. The specimen sequenced was peripheral blood. The source of this sequence is a woman aged 18 to 35 with stable Graves' hyperthyroidism. Donor details come from another sample of the same person, matched by shared clones. The chain employs TRBV10-3 and TRBJ1-5; 7 of the junction bases match TRBD1. Here is the DNA: TGTGCCATCAGATCGACAGGGAACCAGCCCCAGCATTTT. Its amino acids are CAIRSTGNQPQHF.